This T cell receptor beta chain comes out of a study of OX40 agonist ivuxolimab in advanced cancers. TCRdb's table, derived via immunoSEQ multiplex PCR, lists solely in-frame clones and lacks some. The sample consists of tens of thousands of clones, less than 90% of them appearing once. The specimen comprised CD4+ or CD8+ T cells sorted from blood, sampled in a trial of the OX40 agonist ivuxolimab. The TCR originated in an adult with an advanced solid tumor such as melanoma, head and neck, liver or kidney cancer.

DNA of the CDR3: TGTGCCAGCAGCCCGGGACTAGCGGGAGGGCCTTCCAATGAGCAGTTCTTC. Translation: CASSPGLAGGPSNEQFF. The rearrangement uses TRBV11-3 and TRBJ2-1, with TRBD2 matching 16 bases. V lost 5 bases and J lost 6; bases outside the gene matches: 7. CDR3 size: 17 residues. Germline values: CDR1 SGHNT, CDR2 YENEEA.